These T cell receptor beta chains were read from a single sample in a study of CD8+CD57+ T cells in acquired aplastic anemia. TCRdb ran MiXCR on the reads and lists one entry per CDR3 protein. The sample has around 200,000 distinct CDR3 sequences; about half are singletons. The sample was sorted CD4+, CD8+, or CD8+CD57+ T cells (not recorded which) from PBMCs. Receptors were obtained from a human donor with aplastic anemia. Both conserved end residues are part of each CDR3. A D gene is named only where the DNA matches it firmly. The size field is filled for only some rows; it gives once, few, many or a size class.

TRBV5-1	TRBJ1-1	NA	NA	TGTGCCAGCAGCTTGAGTGCTAGCGGGGAGGGCACTGAAGCTTTCTTT	CASSLSASGEGTEAFF
TRBV19	TRBJ2-2	TRBD2	many	TGTGCCAGTAGTATAGGTGGAGCGGGGGGGCCGGCCGGGGAGCTGTTTTTT	CASSIGGAGGPAGELFF
TRBV5-4	TRBJ2-1	NA	once	TGTGCCAGCAGCGTCGGGTGGAATGAGCAGTTCTTC	CASSVGWNEQFF
TRBV7-9	TRBJ1-6	NA	NA	TGTGCCAGCAGCTCAACGGCAGGGAATAATTCACCCCTCCACTTT	CASSSTAGNNSPLHF
TRBV19	TRBJ1-5	NA	many	TGTGCCAGTAGTATAAGGGAGGAGCCCCAGCATTTT	CASSIREEPQHF
TRBV15	TRBJ2-3	NA	once	TGTGCCACCACCACAGATACGCAGTATTTT	CATTTDTQYF
TRBV20-1	TRBJ1-4	NA	many	TGCAGTGCTAGAGGTGGGGGGACTAATGAAAAACTGTTTTTT	CSARGGGTNEKLFF
TRBV12-3/TRBV12-4	TRBJ1-5	NA	many	TGTGCCAGCAGTTTAGGGGCTGGTCGCAATCAGCCCCAGCATTTT	CASSLGAGRNQPQHF
TRBV7-9	TRBJ2-3	NA	many	TGTGCCAGCAGCTTAGGTCCGGGGCTCAATACGCAGTATTTT	CASSLGPGLNTQYF
TRBV19	TRBJ2-3	TRBD1	many	TGTGCCAGTAGTACCCTTTCGGGACAGGGGGGAAATACGCAGTATTTT	CASSTLSGQGGNTQYF
TRBV7-6	TRBJ1-5	NA	many	TGTGCCAGCAGCCCAGGGAATAGCAATCAGCCCCAGCATTTT	CASSPGNSNQPQHF
TRBV10-1	TRBJ2-7	NA	NA	TGCGCCAGCAGTGACCCGAGTGGGCAGGGGTCCTACGAGCAGTACTTC	CASSDPSGQGSYEQYF
TRBV4-1	TRBJ2-3	NA	many	TGCGCCAGCAGCCTTGGGATCTACCCACAGGATACGCAGTATTTT	CASSLGIYPQDTQYF
TRBV19	TRBJ1-2	NA	NA	TGTGCCAGTAGTATGTCAGACAGGAACTATGGCTACACCTTC	CASSMSDRNYGYTF
TRBV6-2/TRBV6-3	TRBJ2-2	TRBD1	NA	TGTGCCAGCAGTTGGGACAGGGAATCCGGGGAGCTGTTTTTT	CASSWDRESGELFF
TRBV12-3/TRBV12-4	TRBJ2-7	NA	many	TGTGCCAGCAGCCTTTTGACAGATTTGAGCTCCTACGAGCAGTACTTC	CASSLLTDLSSYEQYF
TRBV4-1	TRBJ1-5	NA	many	TGCGCCAGCAGCCCCCGGGTTCTCGGTCAGCCCCAGCATTTT	CASSPRVLGQPQHF
TRBV20-1	TRBJ2-7	TRBD1	NA	TGCAGTGCTAGGCAACCGGGACAGGGGGGCGTCGAGCAGTACTTC	CSARQPGQGGVEQYF
TRBV3-1	TRBJ2-6	NA	few	TGTGCCAGCAGCAGTCAGGGGATTTCAGGGGCCAACGTCCTGACTTTC	CASSSQGISGANVLTF
TRBV5-6	TRBJ2-1	TRBD1	many	TGTGCCAGCACCAGAGGGACAGGGCAAGGTAATGAGCAGTTCTTC	CASTRGTGQGNEQFF
TRBV19	TRBJ1-5	NA	few	TGTGCCAGTAGTATGGGGTTTGGGCGTTATCAGCCCCAGCATTTT	CASSMGFGRYQPQHF
TRBV27	TRBJ2-7	NA	many	TGTGCCAGCAGTCCCTCGGGGAGATCCTACGAGCAGTACTTC	CASSPSGRSYEQYF
TRBV10-3	TRBJ2-1	TRBD2	NA	TGTGCCATCAGTGAGTTCGGCGGGGGGCCGGGCAATGAGCAGTTCTTC	CAISEFGGGPGNEQFF
TRBV18	TRBJ2-5	NA	NA	TGTGCCAGCTCACCAGAGGGCCGCACAGGGTACTTC	CASSPEGRTGYF
TRBV20-1	TRBJ2-7	TRBD1	few	TGCAGTGCTAGCGGGACAGCCTCCTACGAGCAGTACTTC	CSASGTASYEQYF
TRBV10-3	TRBJ2-3	TRBD2	NA	TGTGCCATCAGTGGACCGCGGGGGTCTAGCACAGATACGCAGTATTTT	CAISGPRGSSTDTQYF
TRBV9	TRBJ1-1	NA	NA	TGTGCCAGCAGCGTAGCGGGGGGAGGGAACACTGAAGCTTTCTTT	CASSVAGGGNTEAFF
TRBV27	TRBJ1-1	NA	few	TGTGCCAGCAGCCAGGGAAGGGACACTGAAGCTTTCTTT	CASSQGRDTEAFF
TRBV11-3	TRBJ2-5	NA	many	TGTGCCAGCTCGAATAACCAAGAGACCCAGTACTTC	CASSNNQETQYF
TRBV25-1	TRBJ2-5	NA	NA	TGTGCCATCAGTGCGAGGGGGGCAGAGACCCAGTACTTC	CAISARGAETQYF
TRBV20-1	TRBJ2-7	TRBD1	NA	TGCAGTTCATCCGGGACAGGGGATAGCGAGCAGTACTTC	CSSSGTGDSEQYF
TRBV9	TRBJ2-1	NA	NA	TGTGCCAGCAGCGTCGGGGCGAGCTCCTACAATGAGCAGTTCTTC	CASSVGASSYNEQFF
TRBV5-4	TRBJ2-4	NA	NA	TGTGCCAGCAGCTTGGATGGCAGGCTAGCCAAAAACATTCAGTACTTC	CASSLDGRLAKNIQYF
TRBV2	TRBJ2-7	NA	few	TGTGCCAGCAGTTACAGGGACCCGGGGGAGCAGTACTTC	CASSYRDPGEQYF
TRBV27	TRBJ2-7	NA	NA	TGTGCCATCAGTTTATCGGCGAATGTGCCGACCTACGAGCAGTACTTC	CAISLSANVPTYEQYF
TRBV7-9	TRBJ1-1	TRBD1	many	TGTGCCAGCAGCTTATTGGGAGGGGGCAAAGGTACTGAAGCTTTCTTT	CASSLLGGGKGTEAFF
TRBV7-6	TRBJ2-7	NA	once	TGTGCCAGCAGCTCCGGGACGAGGAGCAACGAGCAGTACTTC	CASSSGTRSNEQYF
TRBV5-5	TRBJ2-5	NA	NA	TGTGCCAGCAGCTTCGGGGTAGGGGCCCAAGAGACCCAGTACTTC	CASSFGVGAQETQYF
TRBV7-2	TRBJ1-2	NA	NA	TGTGCCAGCAGCTCCCTGGGGGGGACCTATGTGGGAGGCTACACCTTC	CASSSLGGTYVGGYTF
TRBV7-9	TRBJ1-1	NA	few	TGTGCCAGCCCCAAAACCGGGCCGGGGTACCCGTACACTGAAGCTTTCTTT	CASPKTGPGYPYTEAFF
TRBV20-1	TRBJ1-3	NA	many	TGCAGTGCCGACAAGGAGAGGGGAAACACCATATATTTT	CSADKERGNTIYF
TRBV25-1	TRBJ2-7	NA	many	TGTGCCAGCAGTGAGGGGGGGGGCCTTTACGAGCAGTACTTC	CASSEGGGLYEQYF
TRBV5-6	TRBJ2-1	TRBD2	NA	TGTGCCAGCAGCTTCCGGGACTACTACAATGAGCAGTTCTTC	CASSFRDYYNEQFF
TRBV20-1	TRBJ1-2	NA	many	TGCAGTGCTAGCGTGATTGGGGGGCGCTATGGCTACACCTTC	CSASVIGGRYGYTF
TRBV19	TRBJ1-6	TRBD1	many	TGTGCCAGTAGTATTGGACAGGGCAGTTCACCCCTCCACTTT	CASSIGQGSSPLHF
TRBV5-8	TRBJ2-3	TRBD2	many	TGTGCCAGCAGCTTGATCGGGGGGGCTGGAGATACGCAGTATTTT	CASSLIGGAGDTQYF
TRBV20-1	TRBJ2-7	NA	NA	TGCAGTGCTAGTGGCAGGGGCCGGGAGCAGTACTTC	CSASGRGREQYF
TRBV7-9	TRBJ1-1	NA	many	TGTGCCAGCAGCCCGGGGGGCAGGGAATGGGGCACTGAAGCTTTCTTT	CASSPGGREWGTEAFF
TRBV7-9	TRBJ1-1	NA	many	TGTGCCAGCAGCTTATCTACTACGGGCTTCGGGGCTTTCTTT	CASSLSTTGFGAFF
TRBV7-9	TRBJ1-6	NA	NA	TGTGCCAGCAGCTTTGCAGGCAGGGATTCACCCCTCCACTTT	CASSFAGRDSPLHF
TRBV7-3	TRBJ2-1	TRBD2	many	TGTGCCAGCAGCTTCAATCCCCCGGGACTACTCTACAATGAGCAGTTCTTC	CASSFNPPGLLYNEQFF
TRBV7-9	TRBJ1-1	NA	many	TGTGCCAGCAGCTTAGATCCCAGGTCTGAAGCTTTCTTT	CASSLDPRSEAFF
TRBV14	TRBJ1-1	TRBD1	NA	TGTGCCAGCAGCCAAGGGAGGGGGCGCGTTGAAGCTTTCTTT	CASSQGRGRVEAFF
TRBV24-1	TRBJ1-2	NA	many	TGTGCCACCAGTGATTTCATACGGGACGGTTACTATGGCTACACCTTC	CATSDFIRDGYYGYTF
TRBV10-3	TRBJ1-5	NA	NA	TGTGCCATCAGTGAGCCGGGGGGCCAGGGCAATCAGCCCCAGCATTTT	CAISEPGGQGNQPQHF
TRBV20-1	TRBJ1-5	NA	once	TGCAGTGCCTGTGACCTGGGAGGGAGCAATCAGCCTCAGCATTTT	CSACDLGGSNQPQHF